The 9 T cell receptor beta chains reported below all come from one sample, sequenced in a study of shared clonotypes between healthy human individuals (TCRdb year 2020). Receptor amplification or capture employed the immunoSEQ multiplex PCR assay. TCRdb limited this immuneACCESS table to in-frame rearrangements with V and J called. A share of clones is missing; checked studies link under half to unresolved V genes, and the rest is unexplained. The sample data list around 2,000,000 clones, and 85% to 95% of these were observed just once. The top ten hold 0.13% of the sample. The sequenced sample consisted of naive CD4+ T cells sorted from blood. The sample's cell subset or site label is to be understood as: CD45RA+ positively selected. The source is a man between 18 and 29 years old in good health.

A word on this clone: This specimen includes other DNA sequences encoding the same CDR3. CDR3: CAISESNQETQYF. The CDR3 DNA sequence: TGTGCCATCAGTGAGTCGAACCAAGAGACCCAGTACTTC. This chain connects TRBV10-3 to TRBJ2-5; D gene unclear. The CDR3 totals 13 residues. V was trimmed by 0 bases and J by 0 bases, leaving 2 bases between them. Germline CDR1 ENHRY, CDR2 SYGVKD.

The J gene is TRBJ2-1, the V gene TRBV10-3, with 9 bases lining up with TRBD1. Germline V gene data show CDR1 as ENHRY and CDR2 as SYGVKD. This CDR3 spans 16 amino acids. V gave up 11 bases and J gave up 7 bases; unmatched junction bases: 18. The CDR3 reads CALKGETGGQRNEQFF. DNA for the CDR3: TGTGCCCTAAAAGGGGAAACAGGGGGCCAGAGGAATGAGCAGTTCTTC.

V gene TRBV2 combines with J gene TRBJ2-1; D gene uncertain. The CDR3 is 15 amino acids. Trimming left V 1 base short and J 0 bases short, with 7 bases between. Germline loops: CDR1 SNHLY, CDR2 FYNNEI. In nucleotides, the CDR3 is TGTGCCAGCAGTGAAGACGTGAGCTCCTACAATGAGCAGTTCTTC. It encodes CASSEDVSSYNEQFF.

About this clone itself: At the DNA level, this CDR3 is encoded by other sequences in the same sample as well. The J gene is TRBJ2-5, the V gene TRBV30, with D tentatively TRBD2 (6 bases). This CDR3 has 12 residues. The V gene lost 1 base and the J gene lost 5 bases, with 8 bases spanning the gap. Germline CDR1 reads GTSNPN; CDR2 reads SVGIG (reference sequence). CDR3 sequence (DNA): TGTGCCTGGAGTGGCGGGATTGAGACCCAGTACTTC. It translates to CAWSGGIETQYF.

As regards this clone: The germline gene is not matched at one end of the junction; a read error may be the cause. This chain joins TRBV5-1 and TRBJ2-4; TRBD2 agrees at 15 bases. Germline CDR1 reads SGHRS; CDR2 reads YFSETQ. The CDR3 consists of 14 residues. The CDR3 spells CASSGGTSGGLTFF. In DNA form, the CDR3 reads TGCGCCAGCAGCGGCGGGACTAGCGGGGGGCTCACTTTCTTC.

This rearrangement joins TRBV11-2 to TRBJ1-1; no clear D gene. Germline V gene data show CDR1 as SGHAT and CDR2 as FQNNGV. The CDR3 runs to 14 residues. V shed 1 base and J shed 4 bases, with 10 bases lying between them. In nucleotides, the CDR3 is TGTGCCAGCAGCTTAGCCGGCCTCGGCACTGAAGCTTTCTTT. Its protein is CASSLAGLGTEAFF.

The chain recombines TRBV10-1 with TRBJ2-1; TRBD2 aligns across 9 bases. There are 15 residues in the CDR3. Germline CDR1 and CDR2: WNHNN and SYGVQD (reference sequence). V lost 0 bases and J lost 6; bases outside the gene matches: 3. CDR3: CASSESRGGLNEQFF. The CDR3 DNA sequence: TGCGCCAGCAGTGAGTCGCGGGGGGGGCTCAATGAGCAGTTCTTC.

The chain links TRBV5-5 to TRBJ1-2; tentative D call: TRBD1 (5 bases). V lost 4 bases and J lost 7, with 23 bases in between. The CDR3 is 16 residues long. CDR1 is SGHKS, CDR2 YYEKEE, per germline (reference sequence). The CDR3 protein is CASSTGNWGAEGGYTF. Written as DNA, the CDR3 is TGTGCCAGCAGCACCGGGAATTGGGGCGCAGAGGGTGGCTACACCTTC.

The V and J genes are TRBV11-1 and TRBJ1-1, with no clear D. The germline CDR1 and CDR2 sequences are SGHAT and FQDESV (reference sequence). The CDR3 runs 17 residues. Trimming shortened V by 7 bases and J by 0 bases, and 21 bases separated the two germline ends. The CDR3 reads CASTSTGNRELNTEAFF. The CDR3 DNA reads as TGTGCCAGCACCTCCACGGGGAACCGAGAGTTGAACACTGAAGCTTTCTTT.